This T cell receptor beta chain was sequenced in a study of cytomegalovirus exposure and HLA in healthy donors. Study-wide results and caveats: Most TCR sequences were uncommon, yet certain public TCRs appeared in many donors. With further analysis later on, most CMV-associated TCR beta chains appeared HLA-restricted. Immune exposure information available was restricted to CMV serostatus.

13 Jbeta primers and 60 Vbeta primers were used for the PCR. Sequencing was performed with immunoSEQ multiplex PCR; in TCRdb, only in-frame clones are kept and a portion is missing. This table holds roughly 170,000 clones, more than 70% found once. At collection, donors were nominally healthy, but unrecorded immune exposures were probable. The CDR3 length is 19 residues. Losses at the gene ends were 1 base for V and 8 bases for J; bases not matched to a gene: 16. Germline CDR1 and CDR2: LGHNA and YNFKEQ. About this clone: Its target is unknown.

Sequencing input: PBMCs. This TCR derives from a male donor in good health and CMV-seronegative. The V gene is TRBV4-2, the J gene TRBJ2-1, with 11 bases that match TRBD2. The CDR3, as DNA: TGTGCCAGCAGCCAAGTATTAGCGGGAGGGCCTCTCCCGGGGGATGAGCAGTTCTTC. Residues: CASSQVLAGGPLPGDEQFF.